This T cell receptor beta chain was identified during a study of T cell responses to AZD1222 COVID-19 vaccine. A word on this clone: The antigen remains undetermined.

The protocol was immunoSEQ multiplex PCR, while the TCRdb copy is restricted to in-frame clones and leaves out a portion. Among just over 90,000 clones, roughly nine tenths were seen once, and the ten largest hold roughly 2.7%. General study results and limits: None of the repertoires were sampled until the peak T cell response had passed. The donor cohort was predominantly white British with a female majority, and clonal diversity may have been underestimated. Targets within unmutated variant regions were reportedly found for nearly half of spike-specific TCRs.

This sample comprised peripheral blood, obtained 28 days after the second AZD1222 dose. This sequence was found in an adult who received the AZD1222 COVID-19 vaccine.

This CDR3 is CASTRLVGLGELFF. The CDR3 region has the DNA TGTGCCAGCACCCGACTGGTAGGGCTCGGGGAGCTGTTTTTT. V is TRBV3-1 (or the pseudogene TRBV3-2) and J is TRBJ2-2; D unclear. Germline CDR1 and CDR2: LGHDT and YNNKEL (reference sequence). The CDR3 runs to 14 residues. V was cut by 7 bases and J by 7 bases, with 16 bases left in between.